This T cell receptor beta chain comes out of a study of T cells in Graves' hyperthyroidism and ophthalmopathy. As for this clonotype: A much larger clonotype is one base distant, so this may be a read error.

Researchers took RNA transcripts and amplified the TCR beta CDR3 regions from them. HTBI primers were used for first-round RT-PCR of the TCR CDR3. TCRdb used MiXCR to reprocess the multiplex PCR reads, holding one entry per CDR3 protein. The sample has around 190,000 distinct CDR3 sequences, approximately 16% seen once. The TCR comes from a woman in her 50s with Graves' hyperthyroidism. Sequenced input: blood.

CDR3 sequence (DNA): TGTGCCAGCAGCTCTCCGTTGGGGAATGTAAACTATGGCTGCACCTTC. It codes for CASSSPLGNVNYGCTF. The chain combines TRBV5-6 with TRBJ1-2, with unresolved D. The CDR3 runs 16 residues. From germline, CDR1 is SGHDT and CDR2 YYEEEE.